Following are 13 T cell receptor beta chains from one sample sequenced in a study of Ad26.COV2.S vaccination and SARS-CoV-2 variants. The treatment was: about 20 received Ad26.COV2.S at low or high dose, single or two shots; roughly five received placebo; per-sample allocation not given. Material that was analyzed had been drawn on day 63 after the first vaccine or placebo injection. Measured with immunoSEQ multiplex PCR; TCRdb has only the in-frame clones, and not every one. Of 450,000 to 550,000 clones in the sample, about 91% were seen once. The sample consisted of peripheral blood, taken in a trial of Ad26.COV2.S vaccine versus placebo. Every receptor here comes from a person aged 18 to 59 who received the Ad26.COV2.S COVID-19 vaccine or a placebo.

The V gene is TRBV5-1, the J gene TRBJ2-3; 8 positions agree with TRBD2. The J segment lost 5 bases and the V segment lost 4 bases, leaving 6 bases of the junction unmatched. This CDR3 is built from 14 residues. Germline V gives CDR1 SGHRS, CDR2 YFSETQ. The chain's CDR3 is CASSPRGGVDTQYF. The CDR3, as DNA: TGCGCCAGCAGCCCACGGGGGGGCGTAGATACGCAGTATTTT.

The chain carries TRBV5-1 and TRBJ2-5; perhaps TRBD2 as D (5 bases). The germline V and J ends were trimmed by 6 bases and 1 base, with 10 bases remaining between them. Looked up from germline, CDR1 is SGHRS and CDR2 is YFSETQ. The CDR3 covers 13 residues. In nucleotides, the CDR3 is TGCGCCAGCATGGTCCGGGGCCAAGAGACCCAGTACTTC. This translates into CASMVRGQETQYF.

This chain uses TRBV11-3 with TRBJ2-7; TRBD1 might be the D (6 bases). V was trimmed by 5 bases and J by 5 bases, leaving 10 bases between them. CDR1 and CDR2 (germline): SGHNT, YENEEA. The CDR3 consists of 12 residues. DNA of the CDR3: TGTGCCAGCAGCCTACAGGGAGACGAGCAGTACTTC. Translation gives CASSLQGDEQYF.

This clone was seen a handful of times. V gene TRBV29-1 combines with J gene TRBJ1-1, with a possible D match to TRBD1 (5 bases). Germline CDR1 and CDR2: SQVTM and ANQGSEA. The germline V and J ends were trimmed by 3 bases and 0 bases, with 8 bases remaining between them. This CDR3 has 13 amino acids. The CDR3 sequence is CSVEGQMNTEAFF. The CDR3 nucleotides are TGCAGCGTTGAGGGGCAGATGAACACTGAAGCTTTCTTT.

The DNA for the CDR3 is TGCGCCAGCAGCCAAGGGCGGTCAGGGTACTATGGCTACACCTTC. As protein: CASSQGRSGYYGYTF. The J gene is TRBJ1-2, the V gene TRBV4-1, with a tentative D call TRBD1 (5 bases). The CDR3 has 15 residues. Germline CDR1 reads MGHRA; CDR2 reads YSYEKL. V gave up 1 base and J gave up 3 bases, with 12 bases separating them.

This chain links TRBV15 with TRBJ2-4; a possible D gene is TRBD2 (6 bases). Deletions cut 1 base from V and 6 bases from J, with 16 bases between. Germline-derived CDR1 and CDR2 are LNHNV and YYDKDF (reference sequence). The CDR3 sequence is 16 residues long. Written as DNA, the CDR3 is TGTGCCACCAGCAGAGGTACAATTAGCGGTGGAAACATTCAGTACTTC. Amino acids: CATSRGTISGGNIQYF.

The CDR3, as DNA: TGTGCCAGTAGCCCGACAGGGATCAGTAACTATGGCTACACCTTC. This sequence encodes CASSPTGISNYGYTF. The chain carries TRBV19 and TRBJ1-2, with TRBD1 matching 7 bases. CDR1 LNHDA and CDR2 SQIVND come from the germline V gene (reference sequence). V was clipped by 6 bases and J by 1 base; unmatched bases: 8. This CDR3 contains 15 residues.

This chain links TRBV24-1 with TRBJ1-5; D is unclear. V lost 1 base and J lost 0, with 3 bases in between. The CDR3 loop spans 14 amino acids. Germline CDR1 reads KGHDR; CDR2 reads SFDVKD. The CDR3 region has the DNA TGTGCCACCAGTGATTTTGCTAGCAATCAGCCCCAGCATTTT. Its translation is CATSDFASNQPQHF.

The count of this clone is one. V and J are TRBV6-1 and TRBJ2-1, with 7 bases that match TRBD2. J lost 3 bases, V lost 2 bases, and 7 bases had no gene match. CDR1 is MNHNS and CDR2 is SASEGT in the germline V gene. The CDR3 runs to 16 residues. For the CDR3, the DNA is TGTGCCAGCAGTGAATATATGTGGGAGGGCTACAATGAGCAGTTCTTC. This encodes CASSEYMWEGYNEQFF.

The chain joins TRBV30 to TRBJ1-2, with TRBD1 as a possible D gene (6 bases). CDR1 and CDR2 (germline): GTSNPN, SVGIG (reference sequence). Trimming removed 7 bases at V and 5 bases at J, with 26 bases between. This CDR3 region has 16 residues. CDR3 region: CASPHPPRGARYGYTF. The CDR3 DNA reads TGTGCCTCACCCCATCCCCCCCGGGGGGCTAGGTATGGCTACACCTTC.

This chain joins TRBV7-3 and TRBJ2-3; TRBD2 might be the D (5 bases). Germline CDR1 and CDR2: SGHTA and FQGTGA. This CDR3 comprises 15 residues. The V end lost 1 base, the J end lost 1 base, and 9 bases lay between the germline ends. CDR3: CASSLNGGGTDTQYF. The CDR3 bases are TGTGCCAGCAGCTTAAATGGAGGTGGCACAGATACGCAGTATTTT.

V is TRBV5-6 and J is TRBJ2-2; 8 nucleotides match TRBD1. The V segment lost 4 bases and the J segment 6 bases; nucleotides outside the gene matches: 11. CDR1 is SGHDT and CDR2 is YYEEEE in the germline V gene. The CDR3 length is 16 residues. The CDR3 DNA is TGTGCCAGCAGCCCCACCGGACAGGGAGAGCCCGGGGAGCTGTTTTTT. Protein sequence: CASSPTGQGEPGELFF. Full variable domain (rest looked up from reference TRBV5-6 and TRBJ2-2): DAGVTQSPTHLIKTRGQQVTLRCSPKSGHDTVSWYQQALGQGPQFIFQYYEEEERQRGNFPDRFSGHQFPNYSSELNVNALLLGDSALYLCASSPTGQGEPGELFFGEGSRLTVL.

The sample holds one count of this clone. The chain couples TRBV29-1 to TRBJ2-3; tentatively, D is TRBD1 or TRBD2 (5 bases each). Germline-derived CDR1 and CDR2 are SQVTM and ANQGSEA. The CDR3 has 15 residues. V dropped 6 bases and J dropped 2 bases, with 18 bases sitting between them. Here the CDR3 DNA reads TGCAGCGTAGGAACGGACACGGGAACCACAGATACGCAGTATTTT. Residues: CSVGTDTGTTDTQYF.